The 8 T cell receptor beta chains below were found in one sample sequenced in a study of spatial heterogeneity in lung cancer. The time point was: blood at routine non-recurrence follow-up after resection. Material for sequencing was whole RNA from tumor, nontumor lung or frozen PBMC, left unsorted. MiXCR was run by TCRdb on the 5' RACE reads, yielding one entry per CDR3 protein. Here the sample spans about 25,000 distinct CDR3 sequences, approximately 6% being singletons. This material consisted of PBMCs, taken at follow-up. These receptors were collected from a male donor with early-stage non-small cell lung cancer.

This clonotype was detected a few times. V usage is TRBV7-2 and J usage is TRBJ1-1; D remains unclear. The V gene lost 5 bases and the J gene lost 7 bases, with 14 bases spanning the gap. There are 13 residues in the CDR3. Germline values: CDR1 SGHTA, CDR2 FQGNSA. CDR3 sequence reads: CASSNAMTDEAFF. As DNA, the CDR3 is TGTGCCAGCAGCAACGCTATGACGGATGAAGCTTTCTTT.

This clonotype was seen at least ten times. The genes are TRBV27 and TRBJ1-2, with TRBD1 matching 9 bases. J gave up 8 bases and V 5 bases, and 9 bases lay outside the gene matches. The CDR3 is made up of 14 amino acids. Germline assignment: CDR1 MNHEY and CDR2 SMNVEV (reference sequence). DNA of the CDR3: TGTGCCAGCAGTGACTCACAGGGGGCTTGGGGCTACACCTTC. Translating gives CASSDSQGAWGYTF.

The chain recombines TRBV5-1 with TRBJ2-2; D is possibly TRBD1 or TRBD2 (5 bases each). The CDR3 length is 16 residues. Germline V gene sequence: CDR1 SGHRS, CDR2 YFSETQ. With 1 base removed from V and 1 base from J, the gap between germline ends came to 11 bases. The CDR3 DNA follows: TGCGCCAGCAGCTTGTTGCCGGGGCTGAACACCGGGGAGCTGTTTTTT. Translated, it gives CASSLLPGLNTGELFF.

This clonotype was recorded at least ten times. CDR3 DNA sequence: TGTGCCAGCTCACCGGAGGGTGGCGGTTCACCCCTCCACTTT. Amino acids: CASSPEGGGSPLHF. The chain has TRBV18 and TRBJ1-6; D remains ambiguous. This CDR3 comprises 14 residues. Per germline, CDR1 KGHSH and CDR2 LQKENI. V shed 3 bases and J shed 9 bases, with 12 bases lying between them.

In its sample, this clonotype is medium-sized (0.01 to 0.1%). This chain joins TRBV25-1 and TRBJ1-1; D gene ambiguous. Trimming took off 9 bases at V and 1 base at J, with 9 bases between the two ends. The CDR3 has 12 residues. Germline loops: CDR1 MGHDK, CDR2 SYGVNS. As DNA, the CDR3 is TGTGCCAGTCAGTATTCGAACACTGAAGCTTTCTTT. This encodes CASQYSNTEAFF.

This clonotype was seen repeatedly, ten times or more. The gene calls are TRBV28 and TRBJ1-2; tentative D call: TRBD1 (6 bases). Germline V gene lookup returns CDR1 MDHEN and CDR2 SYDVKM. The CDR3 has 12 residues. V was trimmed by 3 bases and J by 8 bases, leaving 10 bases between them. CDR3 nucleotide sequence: TGTGCCAGCAGTTTCTGGGGGCAAGGCTACACCTTC. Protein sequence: CASSFWGQGYTF.

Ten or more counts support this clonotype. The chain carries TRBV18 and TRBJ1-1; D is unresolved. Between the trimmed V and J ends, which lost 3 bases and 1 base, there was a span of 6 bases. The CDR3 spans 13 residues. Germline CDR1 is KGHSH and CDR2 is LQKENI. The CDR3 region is CASSPTQNTEAFF. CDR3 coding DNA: TGTGCCAGCTCACCGACTCAGAACACTGAAGCTTTCTTT.

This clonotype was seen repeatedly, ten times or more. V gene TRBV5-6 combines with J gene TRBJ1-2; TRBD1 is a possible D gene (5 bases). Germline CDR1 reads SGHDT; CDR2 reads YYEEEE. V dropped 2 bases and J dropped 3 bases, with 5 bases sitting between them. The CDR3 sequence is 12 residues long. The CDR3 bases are TGTGCCAGCAGCTTAGGGGACTATGGCTACACCTTC. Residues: CASSLGDYGYTF.